The clone carrying this T cell receptor (beta chain) came up a few times. Germline V gene sequence: CDR1 KGHSH, CDR2 LQKENI. V was pared by 3 bases and J by 5 bases, with 8 bases between. There are 13 residues in the CDR3. This PCR relied on a set of 60 Vbeta primers and 13 Jbeta primers. TCRdb's table, derived via immunoSEQ multiplex PCR, lists solely in-frame clones and lacks some. The sample lists roughly 120,000 clones; 77% were seen once. This sample was taken from a study of cytomegalovirus exposure and HLA in healthy donors. The origin of this receptor is a woman aged 40 to 55 in good health and CMV-seropositive. This chain links TRBV18 with TRBJ1-5; no clear D. The sample comprised PBMCs. The CDR3 coding sequence is TGTGCCAGCTCACCTTTCGGGGATCAGCCCCAGCATTTT. This translates into CASSPFGDQPQHF.